These 5 T cell receptor beta chains were sequenced from one sample in a study of CD8 T cells in Susac syndrome. The authors reverse transcribed about 0.5 to 1 ug RNA with random hexamers. Each CDR3 protein is one row after TCRdb ran MiXCR on the immunoSEQ multiplex PCR reads. The sample lists about 180,000 distinct CDR3 sequences, 94% occurring once. Material for sequencing was CD4+ T cells from PBMCs. The receptors were gathered from a human donor with Susac syndrome.

V and J are TRBV12-3 or TRBV12-4 and TRBJ2-7; D ambiguous. CDR3 size: 14 residues. Trimming stripped 3 bases from V and 0 bases from J, with 9 bases between. CDR3 sequence: CASSFGWSSYEQYF. For the CDR3, the DNA is TGTGCCAGCAGTTTCGGGTGGAGCTCCTACGAGCAGTACTTC.

CDR3 nucleotides: TGTGCCTGGAGTGGGGGGGCCTGGGCCAACGTCCTGACTTTC. Translation gives CAWSGGAWANVLTF. The chain links TRBV30 to TRBJ2-6; D may correspond to TRBD1 or TRBD2 (6 bases each). Germline loops: CDR1 GTSNPN, CDR2 SVGIG (reference sequence). Trimming stripped 1 base from V and 5 bases from J, with 9 bases between. The CDR3 totals 14 residues.

The chain employs TRBV28 and TRBJ2-1, with 14 bases lining up with TRBD2. The length of the CDR3 is 16 residues. Trimming cost V 5 bases and J 4 bases; bases outside gene matches: 4. CDR1 MDHEN and CDR2 SYDVKM come from the germline V gene. The CDR3 loop reads CASSGTSGGPYNEQFF. CDR3 DNA sequence: TGTGCCAGCAGTGGGACTAGCGGGGGACCATACAATGAGCAGTTCTTC.

V and J are TRBV12-5 and TRBJ1-2; D gene ambiguous. The germline gives CDR1 LGHNT, CDR2 FRNRAP. Trimming pared 6 bases from V and 7 bases from J, leaving 9 bases between. The CDR3 is 11 residues long. This CDR3 reads CASGARLGYTF. The CDR3 bases are TGTGCTAGTGGCGCCCGTCTTGGCTACACCTTC.

The rearrangement uses TRBV3-1 and TRBJ2-1; tentative D call: TRBD2 (5 bases). CDR1 LGHDT and CDR2 YNNKEL come from the germline V gene (reference sequence). Trimming took 6 bases from V and 9 from J, leaving 18 bases between them. This CDR3 contains 14 residues. DNA of the CDR3: TGTGCCAGCAGGAGTTATACTAGTTCGGGTGAGCAGTTCTTC. It yields the protein CASRSYTSSGEQFF.